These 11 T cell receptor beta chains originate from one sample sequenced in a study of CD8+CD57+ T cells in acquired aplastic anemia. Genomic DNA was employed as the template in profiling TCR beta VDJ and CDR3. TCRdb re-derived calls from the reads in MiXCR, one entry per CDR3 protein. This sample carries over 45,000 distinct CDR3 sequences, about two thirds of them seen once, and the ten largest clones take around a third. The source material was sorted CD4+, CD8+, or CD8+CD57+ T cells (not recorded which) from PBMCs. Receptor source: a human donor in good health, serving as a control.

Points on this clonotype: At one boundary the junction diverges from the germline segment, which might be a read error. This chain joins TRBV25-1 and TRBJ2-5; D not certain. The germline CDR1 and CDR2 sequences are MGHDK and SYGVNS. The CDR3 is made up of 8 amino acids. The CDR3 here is CASSASDF. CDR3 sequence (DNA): TGTGCCAGCAGTGCATCGGACTTC.

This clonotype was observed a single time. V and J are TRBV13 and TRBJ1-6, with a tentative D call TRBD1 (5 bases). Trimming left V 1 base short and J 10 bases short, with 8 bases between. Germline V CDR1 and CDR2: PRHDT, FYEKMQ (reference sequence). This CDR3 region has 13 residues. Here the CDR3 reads CASSLEGSSPLHF. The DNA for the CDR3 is TGTGCCAGCAGCTTAGAGGGGAGCTCACCCCTCCACTTT.

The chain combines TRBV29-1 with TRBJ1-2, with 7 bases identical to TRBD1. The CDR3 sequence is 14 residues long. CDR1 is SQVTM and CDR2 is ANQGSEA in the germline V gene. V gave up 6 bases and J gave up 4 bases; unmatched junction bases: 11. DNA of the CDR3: TGCAGCGTCGGGACAGAATTCTACCTCTATGGCTACACCTTC. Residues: CSVGTEFYLYGYTF.

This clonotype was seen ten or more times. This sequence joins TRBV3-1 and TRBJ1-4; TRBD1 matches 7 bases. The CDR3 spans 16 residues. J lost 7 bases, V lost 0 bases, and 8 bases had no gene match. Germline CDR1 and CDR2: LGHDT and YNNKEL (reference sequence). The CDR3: CASSQEAGRGSEKLFF. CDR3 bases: TGTGCCAGCAGCCAAGAGGCGGGCAGGGGGAGTGAAAAACTGTTTTTT.

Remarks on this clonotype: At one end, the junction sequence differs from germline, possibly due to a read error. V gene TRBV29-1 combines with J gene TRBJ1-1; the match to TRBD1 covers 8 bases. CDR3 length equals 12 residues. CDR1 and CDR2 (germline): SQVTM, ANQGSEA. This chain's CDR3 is CSATGVNTEASF. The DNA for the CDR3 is TGCAGCGCGACAGGGGTGAACACTGAAGCTTCCTTT. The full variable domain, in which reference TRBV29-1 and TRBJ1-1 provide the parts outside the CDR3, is SAVISQKPSRDICQRGTSLTIQCQVDSQVTMMFWYRQQPGQSLTLIATANQGSEATYESGFVIDKFPISRPNLTFSTLTVSNMSPEDSSIYLCSATGVNTEASFGQGTRLTVV.

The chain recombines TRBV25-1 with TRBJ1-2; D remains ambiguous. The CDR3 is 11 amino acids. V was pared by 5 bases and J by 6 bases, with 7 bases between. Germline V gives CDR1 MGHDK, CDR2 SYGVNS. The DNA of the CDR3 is TGTGCCAGCAGTTACAACGATGGCTACACCTTC. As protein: CASSYNDGYTF.

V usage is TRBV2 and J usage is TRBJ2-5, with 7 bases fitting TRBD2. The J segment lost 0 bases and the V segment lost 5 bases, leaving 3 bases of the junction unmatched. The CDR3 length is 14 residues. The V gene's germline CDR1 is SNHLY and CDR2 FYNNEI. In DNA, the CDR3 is TGTGCCAGCAGTTACGGGACTAACCAAGAGACCCAGTACTTC. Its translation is CASSYGTNQETQYF. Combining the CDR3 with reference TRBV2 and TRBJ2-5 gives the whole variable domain EPEVTQTPSHQVTQMGQEVILRCVPISNHLYFYWYRQILGQKVEFLVSFYNNEISEKSEIFDDQFSVERPDGSNFTLKIRSTKLEDSAMYFCASSYGTNQETQYFGPGTRLLVL.

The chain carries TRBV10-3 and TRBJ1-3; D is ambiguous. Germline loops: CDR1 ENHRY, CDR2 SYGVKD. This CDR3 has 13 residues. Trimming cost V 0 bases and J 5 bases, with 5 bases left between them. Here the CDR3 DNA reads TGTGCCATCAGTGAGTCCGGCAGAAACACCATATATTTT. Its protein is CAISESGRNTIYF.

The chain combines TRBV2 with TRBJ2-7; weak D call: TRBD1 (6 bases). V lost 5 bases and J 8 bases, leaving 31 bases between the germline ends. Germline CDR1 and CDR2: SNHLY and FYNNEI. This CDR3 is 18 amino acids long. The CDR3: CASSHPTGDVGNQPQQYF. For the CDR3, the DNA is TGTGCCAGCAGTCACCCGACAGGAGATGTGGGCAATCAGCCCCAGCAGTACTTC.

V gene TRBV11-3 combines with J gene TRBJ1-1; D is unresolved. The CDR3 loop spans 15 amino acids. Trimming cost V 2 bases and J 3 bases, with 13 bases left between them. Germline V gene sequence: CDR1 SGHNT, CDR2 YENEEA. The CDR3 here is CASSLIAASHTEAFF. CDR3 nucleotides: TGTGCCAGCAGCTTAATTGCCGCTTCCCACACTGAAGCTTTCTTT.

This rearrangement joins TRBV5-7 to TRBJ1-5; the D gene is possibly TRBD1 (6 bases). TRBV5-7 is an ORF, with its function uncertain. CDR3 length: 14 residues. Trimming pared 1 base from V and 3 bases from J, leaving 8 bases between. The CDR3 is CASSLTGINQPQHF. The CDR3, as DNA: TGTGCCAGCAGCTTGACAGGGATCAATCAGCCCCAGCATTTT.